This T cell receptor beta chain was documented in a study of shared clonotypes between healthy human individuals. The overall study: The study drew on a couple of women and a few men aged 18 to 49 as donors.

Produced via immunoSEQ multiplex PCR; TCRdb's table is partial and in-frame only. The sample records just over 2,000,000 clones, about 95% being singletons. Naivety among CD8 cells was defined by CD45RO negativity and positive CCR7 selection, thereby excluding terminally differentiated effector memory CD45RA+ cells. With 3 bases removed from V and 0 bases from J, the gap between germline ends came to 18 bases. CDR1 and CDR2 from the germline V gene are ENHRY and SYGVKD. The CDR3 has 18 amino acids. V is TRBV10-3 and J is TRBJ2-4; tentative D call: TRBD2 (6 bases). The specimen was naive CD8+ T cells sorted from blood. This clonotype was obtained from a man aged 18 to 35 in good health. In nucleotides, the CDR3 is TGTGCCATCAGTGATGGGGACTTACCTGAACTAGCCAAAAACATTCAGTACTTC. This translates into CAISDGDLPELAKNIQYF.